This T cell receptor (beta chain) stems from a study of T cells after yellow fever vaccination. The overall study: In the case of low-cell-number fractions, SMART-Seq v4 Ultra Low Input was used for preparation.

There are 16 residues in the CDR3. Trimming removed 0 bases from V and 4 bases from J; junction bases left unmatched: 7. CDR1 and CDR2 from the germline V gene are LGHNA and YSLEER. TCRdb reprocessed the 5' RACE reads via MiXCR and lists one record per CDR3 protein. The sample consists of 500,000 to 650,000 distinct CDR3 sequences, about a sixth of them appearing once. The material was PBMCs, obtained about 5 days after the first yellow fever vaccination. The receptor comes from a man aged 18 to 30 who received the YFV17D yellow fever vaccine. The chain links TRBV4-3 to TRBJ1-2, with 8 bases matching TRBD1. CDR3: CASSQDSGQGAYGYTF. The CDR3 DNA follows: TGCGCCAGCAGCCAAGATTCGGGGCAGGGGGCCTATGGCTACACCTTC.